This T cell receptor (beta chain) is drawn from a study of blood T cells in healthy people across ages. From germline, CDR1 is SGHRS and CDR2 YFSETQ. The CDR3 consists of 14 residues. V lost 0 bases, J lost 3 bases, and 9 bases lay in between. Next came a second PCR, run for about 6 to 12 cycles, which used a sample-barcoded 5' primer along with a J-beta primer mix. In TCRdb, the 5' RACE reads were re-called with MiXCR into one record per CDR3 protein. The repertoire includes about 640,000 distinct CDR3 sequences, roughly 50% of them detected once, and around 37% sits in the top ten. The chain uses TRBV5-1 and TRBJ1-1, with D unresolved. This sequence was found in a man aged 55-75 years in good health. Material: blood. The CDR3 sequence: CASSLDKSDTEAFF. In nucleotides, the CDR3 is TGCGCCAGCAGCTTGGACAAATCAGACACTGAAGCTTTCTTT.